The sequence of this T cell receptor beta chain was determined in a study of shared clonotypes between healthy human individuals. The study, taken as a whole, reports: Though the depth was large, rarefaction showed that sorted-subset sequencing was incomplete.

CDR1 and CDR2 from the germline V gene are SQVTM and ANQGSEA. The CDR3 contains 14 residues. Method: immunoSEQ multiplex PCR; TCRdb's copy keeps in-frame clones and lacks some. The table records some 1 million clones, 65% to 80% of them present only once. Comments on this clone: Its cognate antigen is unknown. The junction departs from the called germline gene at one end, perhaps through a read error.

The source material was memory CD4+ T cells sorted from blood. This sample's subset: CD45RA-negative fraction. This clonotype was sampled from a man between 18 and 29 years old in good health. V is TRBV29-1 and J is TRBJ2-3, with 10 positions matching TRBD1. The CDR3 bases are TGCAGCGTCGAAGGGGACAGGGGTCCAGATACGCAGTATTTT. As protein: CSVEGDRGPDTQYF.